This T cell receptor (beta chain) was profiled in a study of naive and memory T cell subsets. This CDR3 contains 15 residues. Looked up from germline, CDR1 is SGHTA and CDR2 is FQGNSA. The ends lost 3 bases at V and 0 bases at J; junction bases unmatched: 4. From the second PCR step, alpha and beta chains were amplified apart. Cells stained for CD3, CD4, CD8, CD45RA, CD27 and viability were sorted into four CD45RA/CD27 subsets. The beta constant-region primer was an equimolar mix of two oligonucleotides covering TRBC1 and TRBC2. TCRdb called the UMI-ligation and nested PCR reads again in MiXCR, with one record for every CDR3 protein. This sample has approximately 89,000 distinct CDR3 sequences, with roughly 7.3% found just once. Broader study findings: In naive cells, over 95% of TCR sequences were seen only once. Clonotypes here are unpaired alpha or beta chain sequences.

A remark on this clonotype: Its antigen is undetermined.

This sequence originates from a human donor in good health. The chain carries TRBV7-2 and TRBJ1-1, with 7 nucleotides matching TRBD1. Sequencing was performed on central memory CD4+ T cells from blood. CDR3: CASSLGDRVNTEAFF. CDR3 DNA: TGTGCCAGCAGCTTGGGGGACAGAGTGAACACTGAAGCTTTCTTT.